This TCR beta chain was observed in a study of persistence of HIV-infected CD4 T cells. Study observations and caveats: Bulk TCR data could not be restricted to HIV-1-infected CMV-responding cells.

The immunoSEQ assay was version 4, run in survey mode. Genomic DNA was diluted to 7.5 to 10 ng/uL, up to 1 ug per sample. TCRdb keeps only in-frame clones here, not all; method: immunoSEQ multiplex PCR. Among fewer than 45,000 clones listed, roughly nine tenths were seen once. Trimming cost V 5 bases and J 0 bases; bases outside gene matches: 7. Germline loops: CDR1 ENHRY, CDR2 SYGVKD. The length of the CDR3 is 18 residues. On this clone: Its antigen is unknown.

This nonspecific control used anti-CD3/anti-CD28 bead stimulation of CD4+ T cells. Responding CD4+ T cells were sorted by upregulation of both CD40 ligand and CD69. CD8+ T cells were removed from PBMCs prior to stimulation. This chain connects TRBV10-3 to TRBJ2-3, with 14 bases aligning to TRBD2. The receptor comes from an adult woman with HIV who was CMV-seropositive. The sample in question was CD4+ T cells sorted from PBMCs after roughly 17-hour stimulation, obtained from a patient who received antiretroviral therapy. CDR3 region: CAISPTSGGAMSTDTQYF. In nucleotides, the CDR3 is TGTGCCATCAGTCCGACTAGCGGGGGGGCCATGAGCACAGATACGCAGTATTTT.